The clone carrying this T cell receptor (beta chain) was observed a handful of times. The CDR3 covers 14 residues. V lost 2 bases and J 1 base, leaving 9 bases between the germline ends. CDR1 is DFQATT and CDR2 is SNEGSKA in the germline V gene (reference sequence). The sample belongs to a study of T-cell reconstitution after alpha-beta-depleted transplantation in children. For TCRbeta, the library was prepared with unique molecular identifiers. TCRdb re-called the PCR reads with MiXCR, one entry per CDR3 protein. The sample includes 490,000 or so distinct CDR3 sequences, around 13% of them seen just once.

Here the sequenced sample was PBMCs from the stem cell graft donor, taken from the stem cell graft. The origin of this receptor is a human donor who donated a stem cell graft to a child with combined immunodeficiency. The chain uses TRBV20-1 and TRBJ1-3, with a weak D call TRBD1 (6 bases). The CDR3 spells CSARKQGSGNTIYF. As DNA, the CDR3 is TGCAGTGCTAGAAAACAGGGTTCTGGAAACACCATATATTTT.